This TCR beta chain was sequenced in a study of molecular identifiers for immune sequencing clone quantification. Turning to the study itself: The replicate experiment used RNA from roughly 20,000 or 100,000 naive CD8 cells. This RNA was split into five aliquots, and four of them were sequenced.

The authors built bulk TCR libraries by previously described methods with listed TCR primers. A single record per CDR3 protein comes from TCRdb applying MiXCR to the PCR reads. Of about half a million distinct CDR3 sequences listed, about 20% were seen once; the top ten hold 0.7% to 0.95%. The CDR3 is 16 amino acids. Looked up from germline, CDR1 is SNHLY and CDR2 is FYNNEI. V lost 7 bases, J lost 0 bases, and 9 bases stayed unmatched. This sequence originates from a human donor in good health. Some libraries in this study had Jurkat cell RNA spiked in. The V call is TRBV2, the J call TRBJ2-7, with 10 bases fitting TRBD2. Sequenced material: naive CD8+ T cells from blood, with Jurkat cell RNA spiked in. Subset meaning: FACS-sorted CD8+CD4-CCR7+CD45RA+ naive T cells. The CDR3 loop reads CASMMTSGFRSYEQYF. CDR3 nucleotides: TGTGCCAGCATGATGACTAGCGGGTTCCGCTCCTACGAGCAGTACTTC.